Shown below are 4 T cell receptor beta chains from a single sample sequenced in a study of blood T cell repertoires in COVID-19 (TCRdb year 2020). The receptor library was made with the immunoSEQ multiplex PCR assay. Here the immuneACCESS table is served through TCRdb, limited to in-frame sequences with V and J called. Missing clones are a known gap in these copies; in checked studies unresolved V genes cover under half, and the rest lacks a known reason. A total of 400,000 or so clones appear in this sample, more than 75% of them only once. Clones ranked in the top ten supply 3% of the sample. Specimen: peripheral blood. All receptors derive from a human donor in a cohort sampled during active COVID-19.

The chain combines TRBV4-1 with TRBJ1-5; TRBD1 might be the D (6 bases). Trimming removed 2 bases at V and 7 bases at J, with 12 bases between. Germline V lookup: CDR1 MGHRA, CDR2 YSYEKL. The CDR3 sequence is 14 residues long. The CDR3 protein is CASSQNLQGQPQHF. CDR3 bases: TGCGCCAGCAGCCAAAATTTACAGGGCCAGCCCCAGCATTTT.

V and J are TRBV30 and TRBJ2-5; 7 bases are a match to TRBD1. The V segment lost 1 base and the J segment 7 bases; nucleotides outside the gene matches: 9. CDR1 is GTSNPN, CDR2 SVGIG, per germline (reference sequence). The CDR3 sequence is 14 residues long. Here the CDR3 reads CAWSEGASPRTQYF. For the CDR3, the DNA is TGTGCCTGGAGTGAGGGGGCCTCCCCCCGGACCCAGTACTTC.

J is TRBJ2-5 and V is TRBV4-2, with 14 bases lining up with TRBD2. The CDR3 has 17 residues. J lost 2 bases, V lost 1 base, and 3 bases had no gene match. Germline CDR1 and CDR2: LGHNA and YNFKEQ. CDR3 coding DNA: TGTGCCAGCAGCCAAGTAGGGACTAGCGGGGGACAAGAGACCCAGTACTTC. Its protein product is CASSQVGTSGGQETQYF.

The chain combines TRBV30 with TRBJ2-1; TRBD2 might be the D (7 bases). Germline V gene data show CDR1 as GTSNPN and CDR2 as SVGIG (reference sequence). V lost 0 bases and J 8 bases, leaving 23 bases between the germline ends. The CDR3 sequence is 17 residues long. CDR3 residues: CAWSVFGGAGFSHEQFF. The CDR3 nucleotides read TGTGCCTGGAGTGTATTTGGGGGGGCCGGGTTTTCCCATGAGCAGTTCTTC.